This is a list of T cell receptor beta chains from one sample in a study of beta chain features in type 1 diabetes. Profiled with immunoSEQ multiplex PCR; TCRdb holds only in-frame clones, not every one. The table shows 45,000 to 60,000 clones, with roughly 45% occurring only once. The sample was stem cell memory CD4+ T cells from blood. These TCRs come from a young man with type 1 diabetes. CDR3s include the opening cysteine and the closing phenylalanine or tryptophan. A D gene is named only where the DNA matches it firmly. The size entry is marked missing in some rows and otherwise reads once, few, many or a size class.

j_call | clone_size | v_call | d_call | cdr3_nt | cdr3_aa
TRBJ2-1 | . | TRBV5-1 | TRBD2 | TGCGCCAGCAGAAAGATCGGGGGGGAGCAGTTCTTC | CASRKIGGEQFF
TRBJ2-1 | . | TRBV29-1 | TRBD2 | TGCAGCGGGACTAGAGCCTACAATGAGCAGTTCTTC | CSGTRAYNEQFF
TRBJ2-3 | . | TRBV5-1 | . | TGCGCCAGTGGACTGAGTACAGATACGCAGTATTTT | CASGLSTDTQYF
TRBJ2-7 | . | TRBV28 | . | TGTGCCAGCAAGTCGGGGGGCCCCTACGAGCAGTACTTC | CASKSGGPYEQYF
TRBJ2-7 | . | TRBV27 | . | TGTGCCAGCAGTTTCAACGCAGGTAGCGAGCAGTACTTC | CASSFNAGSEQYF
TRBJ2-5 | few | TRBV7-2 | TRBD2 | TGTGCCAGCAGCCAGATTCCACTCCTAGCGGGGGGGGGAGAGACCCAGTACTTC | CASSQIPLLAGGGETQYF
TRBJ2-7 | . | TRBV29-1 | TRBD2 | TGCAGCGTTCGTGTAGGTCTAGCGGGAGTTTACGAGCAGTACTTC | CSVRVGLAGVYEQYF
TRBJ2-2 | few | TRBV2 | TRBD2 | TGTGCCAGCAGACGACTAGCGGGAGGGATCGGGGAGCTGTTTTTT | CASRRLAGGIGELFF
TRBJ2-3 | . | TRBV7-9 | TRBD1 | TGTGCCAGCAGCTTGGTCAGGGGGCTCACAGATACGCAGTATTTT | CASSLVRGLTDTQYF
TRBJ1-2 | . | TRBV5-1 | TRBD1 | TGCGCCAGCACCAGGGACAGAACCTATGGCTACACCTTC | CASTRDRTYGYTF
TRBJ1-3 | few | TRBV2 | . | TGTGCCAGCAGGAAGGAGTCCTCTGGAAACACCATATATTTT | CASRKESSGNTIYF
TRBJ1-5 | few | TRBV28 | TRBD1 | TGTGCCAGCAGTGCCATCGGACAGGGGATTGCTCAGCCCCAGCATTTT | CASSAIGQGIAQPQHF
TRBJ1-5 | . | TRBV19 | TRBD1 | TGTGCCAGCCATCCCGGGACAGGGAGAAGCAATCAGCCCCAGCATTTT | CASHPGTGRSNQPQHF
TRBJ2-1 | once | TRBV6-4 | . | TGTGCCAGCAGCAGGGATTACGGCTCCTACAATGAGCAGTTCTTC | CASSRDYGSYNEQFF
TRBJ2-1 | few | TRBV7-2 | TRBD2 | TGTGCCAGCAGCTTAATAGCGGGGCGGTTCTCCTACAATGAGCAGTTCTTC | CASSLIAGRFSYNEQFF
TRBJ2-2 | few | TRBV5-1 | TRBD2 | TGCGCCAGCAGCCGGACTAGCGGGAGCTCGAACACCGGGGAGCTGTTTTTT | CASSRTSGSSNTGELFF
TRBJ1-1 | . | TRBV28 | . | TGTGCCAGCAGTTGGTCCCTTCTCAGGAACACTGAAGCTTTCTTT | CASSWSLLRNTEAFF
TRBJ1-5 | . | TRBV28 | . | TGTGCCAGCAGTACTTTAAATCAGCCCCAGCATTTT | CASSTLNQPQHF
TRBJ1-1 | . | TRBV9 | . | TGTGCCAGCAGCCCCCCCCACGGGGGAGCCACTGAAGCTTTCTTT | CASSPPHGGATEAFF
TRBJ2-5 | few | TRBV7-2 | . | TGTGCCAGCAGCTTAGGGCTAGCAAAGGAGACCCAGTACTTC | CASSLGLAKETQYF
TRBJ1-4 | . | TRBV29-1 | . | TGCAGCGTTGGGGGGGCTAATGAAAAACTGTTTTTT | CSVGGANEKLFF
TRBJ2-7 | . | TRBV13 | TRBD1 | TGTGCCAGCAGCTTAGACAGGGGGTCACACTTGCAGTACTTC | CASSLDRGSHLQYF
TRBJ2-1 | . | TRBV7-6 | . | TGTGCCAGCAGCTCCGGGATCGCCAATGAGCAGTTCTTC | CASSSGIANEQFF
TRBJ2-7 | . | TRBV7-2 | TRBD2 | TGTGCCAGCAGCCCGACTAGCGGCTCCTACGAGCAGTACTTC | CASSPTSGSYEQYF
TRBJ1-1 | . | TRBV5-4 | . | TGTGCCAGCAGCTTGGTACAGGGGAACACTGAAGCTTTCTTT | CASSLVQGNTEAFF
TRBJ2-3 | . | TRBV28 | . | TGTGCCAGCAGCCCCGGACTCCTTTCCACAGATACGCAGTATTTT | CASSPGLLSTDTQYF
TRBJ2-2 | . | TRBV27 | TRBD1 | TGTGCCAGCAGACGGGACAGGCGCCCCGCGAACACCGGGGAGCTGTTTTTT | CASRRDRRPANTGELFF
TRBJ2-7 | . | TRBV5-1 | . | TGCGCCAGCAGCTTGGGACGGGGAGAAGGCTACGAGCAGTACTTC | CASSLGRGEGYEQYF
TRBJ2-1 | . | TRBV19 | TRBD2 | TGTGCCAGTACCGGACTAGCGGGAGCTGTTGAGCAGTTCTTC | CASTGLAGAVEQFF
TRBJ2-1 | . | TRBV12-5 | . | TGTGCTAGTGGTTTCTTCGGACTCGGACGGACCGAGCAGTTCTTC | CASGFFGLGRTEQFF
TRBJ1-2 | . | TRBV7-9 | TRBD1 | TGTGCCAGCAGCAAGACAGGGGATGGTGGCTACACCTTC | CASSKTGDGGYTF
TRBJ2-7 | . | TRBV28 | TRBD1 | TGTGCCAGCATTCCGGGACAGGGCCACGAGCAGTACTTC | CASIPGQGHEQYF
TRBJ2-1 | . | TRBV5-1 | . | TGCGCCAGCAGTTCTATGGGGGGAAATGAGCAGTTCTTC | CASSSMGGNEQFF
TRBJ2-7 | . | TRBV19 | TRBD2 | TGTGCCAGTAGTATAGATGGGACTAGCGAAGAGCAGTACTTC | CASSIDGTSEEQYF
TRBJ2-7 | . | TRBV7-2 | . | TGTGCCAGCAGCTTAACGGCTAGCGACTCCTACGAGCAGTACTTC | CASSLTASDSYEQYF
TRBJ2-1 | few | TRBV5-1 | . | TGCGCCAGCAGGACGCTACAGGTTACTGAGCAGTTCTTC | CASRTLQVTEQFF
TRBJ2-2 | . | TRBV5-4 | . | TGTGCCAGCAGCTTGGGTCTAGCGAGAAACACCGGGGAGCTGTTTTTT | CASSLGLARNTGELFF
TRBJ2-3 | . | TRBV5-1 | TRBD2 | TGCGCCAGCAGCTTGGCGGGAGGAAGCACAGATACGCAGTATTTT | CASSLAGGSTDTQYF
TRBJ2-7 | few | TRBV7-8 | . | TGTGCCAGCAGCTTATCGGTACTCTCCTACGAGCAGTACTTC | CASSLSVLSYEQYF
TRBJ1-2 | few | TRBV14 | . | TGTGCCAGCAGCCAAGAATACGACCCCTGGAGGGGCTACACCTTC | CASSQEYDPWRGYTF
TRBJ2-5 | . | TRBV30 | . | TGTGCCTGGAGTGTATTCGGGGGAATCCAAGAGACCCAGTACTTC | CAWSVFGGIQETQYF
TRBJ1-1 | . | TRBV18 | TRBD1 | TGTGCCAGCTCACCTGGGCCGGGACAGGGGAACACTGAAGCTTTCTTT | CASSPGPGQGNTEAFF
TRBJ2-1 | . | TRBV5-4 | . | TGTGCCAGCAGCTTGTTGACCGGGGAGCAGTTCTTC | CASSLLTGEQFF
TRBJ2-5 | . | TRBV5-4 | TRBD1 | TGTGCCAGCAGCTTTTTGGGACAGGGGAAAGAGACCCAGTACTTC | CASSFLGQGKETQYF
TRBJ2-3 | . | TRBV4-2 | . | TGTGCCAGCAGCCAAGGGGACTCCGTTCGCACAGATACGCAGTATTTT | CASSQGDSVRTDTQYF
TRBJ1-2 | . | TRBV7-9 | . | TGTGCCAGCAGCTTGCAGAGAGGGACAAGTTATGGCTACACCTTC | CASSLQRGTSYGYTF